The count of the clone carrying this T cell receptor beta chain is one. Original data processing: The assay estimated nucleated cells by amplifying reference gene primers. The assay was immunoSEQ multiplex PCR, and TCRdb's table has in-frame clones only and misses some. That table gives V, J and clone size, and the DNA gave D and trimming. In the table there are more than 95,000 clones, more than 85% of which are singletons. This record comes from a study of blood T cell repertoires in COVID-19. Study-wide background: COVID-19 samples collected from the United States, Italy and Spain covered acute and convalescent phases. PBMCs, B-cell-depleted T cells, or T cells were the source of the cDNA or gDNA that made up the material.

The CDR3 is made up of 17 amino acids. Trimming pared 6 bases from V and 4 bases from J, leaving 24 bases between. Germline V gives CDR1 MDHEN, CDR2 SYDVKM. The TCR was taken from a human donor in a cohort sampled during active COVID-19. The chain employs TRBV28 and TRBJ1-2, with D unclear. Sequenced: peripheral blood. The CDR3 bases are TGTGCCAGCAGCGAAGGTCTTAAATACCAGGAGGTCTATGGCTACACCTTC. It is translated as CASSEGLKYQEVYGYTF.